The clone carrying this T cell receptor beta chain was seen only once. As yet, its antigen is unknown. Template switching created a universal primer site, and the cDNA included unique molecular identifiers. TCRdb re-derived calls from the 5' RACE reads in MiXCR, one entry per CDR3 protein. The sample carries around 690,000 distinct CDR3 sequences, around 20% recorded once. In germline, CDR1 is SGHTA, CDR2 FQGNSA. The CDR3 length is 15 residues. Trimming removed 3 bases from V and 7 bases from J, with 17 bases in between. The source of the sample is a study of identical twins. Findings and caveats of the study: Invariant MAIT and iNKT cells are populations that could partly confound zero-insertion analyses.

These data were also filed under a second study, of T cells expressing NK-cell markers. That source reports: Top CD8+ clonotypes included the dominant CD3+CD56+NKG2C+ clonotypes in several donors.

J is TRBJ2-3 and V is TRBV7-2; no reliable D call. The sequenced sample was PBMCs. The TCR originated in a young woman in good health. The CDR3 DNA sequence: TGTGCCAGCAGCTTGGGGATTTTATTAAGAAATACGCAGTATTTT. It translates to CASSLGILLRNTQYF.